The 32 T cell receptor beta chains listed next were all sequenced from one sample in a study of shared T cell receptors in the human thymus. Produced via immunoSEQ multiplex PCR; TCRdb's table is partial and in-frame only. The data contain some 760,000 clones, 75% to 90% of them singletons. These data were also filed under a second study, of human thymus T cells.

The specimen sequenced was thymocytes. These receptors were taken from a girl under three years old with a congenital heart defect.

This clone showed up just once. The chain has TRBV11-2 and TRBJ2-1; D gene unclear. In germline, CDR1 is SGHAT, CDR2 FQNNGV. This CDR3 has 13 residues. V was trimmed by 5 bases and J by 9 bases, leaving 14 bases between them. CDR3 in DNA: TGTGCCAGCAGCCCTCTAGTGGCGCGTGAGCAGTTCTTC. It encodes CASSPLVAREQFF.

A remark on this clone: Relative to the germline gene, one junction end is altered; a read error may explain this. This chain joins TRBV5-3 and TRBJ2-7; D may be TRBD2 (6 bases). TRBV5-3 is treated as an ORF (open reading frame) with a function not yet certain. The CDR3 length is 17 residues. The CDR3 DNA reads as TGTGCCAGAAGCCCGGGGCGAGGAAGGGGACTGGCCTACGAGCAGTATTTC. Encoded protein: CARSPGRGRGLAYEQYF.

This chain uses TRBV2 with TRBJ2-1, with 7 positions matching TRBD2. The length of the CDR3 is 13 residues. Germline-derived CDR1 and CDR2 are SNHLY and FYNNEI. With 8 bases clipped from V and 2 bases from J, the junction kept 3 bases outside the gene matches. CDR3 region: CASLAATYNEQFF. The CDR3 nucleotides read TGTGCCAGCCTAGCGGCCACCTACAATGAGCAGTTCTTC.

The rearrangement links TRBV7-9 to TRBJ2-7; D unresolved. The CDR3 has 15 residues. Germline values: CDR1 SEHNR, CDR2 FQNEAQ (reference sequence). The germline V and J ends were trimmed by 1 base and 4 bases, with 14 bases remaining between them. The CDR3, as DNA: TGTGCCAGCAGCTTAGTGGCGTCAGGCAATTACGAGCAGTACTTC. Translated: CASSLVASGNYEQYF.

The chain combines TRBV7-3 with TRBJ2-1; weak D call: TRBD2 (6 bases). Germline V gene data show CDR1 as SGHTA and CDR2 as FQGTGA. The CDR3 runs to 16 residues. The ends were cut back, 4 bases at V and 6 bases at J, with 19 bases in the middle. The CDR3 here is CASSSPSGDLPNEQFF. DNA of the CDR3: TGTGCCAGCAGCTCCCCGAGTGGGGACTTACCCAATGAGCAGTTCTTC.

The chain recombines TRBV30 with TRBJ1-2, with D possibly matching TRBD1 (6 bases). This CDR3 is built from 15 residues. V was pared by 6 bases and J by 3 bases, with 20 bases between. From germline, CDR1 is GTSNPN and CDR2 SVGIG (reference sequence). The CDR3 spells CACHPKAGADYGYTF. The CDR3 bases are TGTGCCTGTCACCCAAAGGCGGGGGCGGACTATGGCTACACCTTC.

The rearrangement uses TRBV28 and TRBJ2-7; possible D gene TRBD1, 6 bases. The V end lost 5 bases, the J end lost 2 bases, and 10 bases lay between the germline ends. This CDR3 is 13 amino acids long. Germline V gene data show CDR1 as MDHEN and CDR2 as SYDVKM. Here the CDR3 DNA reads TGTGCCAGCAGTCGGACAGCCCCCTACGAGCAGTACTTC. Encoded protein: CASSRTAPYEQYF.

V gene TRBV2 combines with J gene TRBJ1-5, with 7 bases aligning to TRBD1. The V gene's germline CDR1 is SNHLY and CDR2 FYNNEI. Germline trimming cut 6 bases from V and 0 bases from J; bases unmatched to any gene: 14. The length of the CDR3 is 18 residues. CDR3 sequence (DNA): TGTGCCAGCAGCCCCCCCGGGACAGATGTTGTTAGCAATCAGCCCCAGCATTTT. Translating it yields CASSPPGTDVVSNQPQHF.

The chain links TRBV4-1 to TRBJ1-5, with TRBD1 matching over 7 bases. V gave up 2 bases and J gave up 0 bases; unmatched junction bases: 10. The CDR3 runs to 18 residues. Germline CDR1 reads MGHRA; CDR2 reads YSYEKL. CDR3 protein: CASSQHSQGTISNQPQHF. The CDR3 DNA reads as TGCGCCAGCAGCCAACATTCACAGGGGACGATTAGCAATCAGCCCCAGCATTTT.

The V and J genes are TRBV7-8 and TRBJ2-1; 7 bases map to TRBD2. The V gene end was trimmed by 4 bases and the J gene end by 0 bases; junction bases not matched to a gene: 6. The CDR3 sequence is 16 residues long. From germline, CDR1 is SGHVS and CDR2 FQNEAQ. The CDR3 protein is CASSSEAGSSYNEQFF. The CDR3 DNA follows: TGTGCCAGCAGCTCAGAAGCGGGGAGCTCCTACAATGAGCAGTTCTTC.

This rearrangement joins TRBV4-1 to TRBJ2-5; 7 bases align to TRBD1. Matching the DNA end better, TRBJ2-7 makes the J call doubtful. The CDR3 totals 16 residues. Germline V lookup: CDR1 MGHRA, CDR2 YSYEKL. The CDR3 DNA is TGCGCCAGCAGCCAAGTGATGGGGGACAGCACCTACGAGCAGTACTTC. Translated: CASSQVMGDSTYEQYF.

The chain has TRBV11-2 and TRBJ2-5; D is perhaps TRBD1 (7 bases). This CDR3 is built from 18 residues. Germline CDR1 is SGHAT and CDR2 is FQNNGV. Between the trimmed V and J ends, which lost 4 bases and 2 bases, there was a span of 23 bases. The CDR3 reads CASSSEPPGGTKQETQYF. The DNA for the CDR3 is TGTGCCAGCAGCTCTGAACCCCCAGGGGGGACAAAACAAGAGACCCAGTACTTC.

The chain carries TRBV19 and TRBJ1-2; D remains ambiguous. This CDR3 contains 15 residues. Trimming took off 7 bases at V and 0 bases at J, with 15 bases between the two ends. Germline assignment: CDR1 LNHDA and CDR2 SQIVND (reference sequence). CDR3 DNA sequence: TGTGCCAGTACCACGAGGGCCCGAGCTAACTATGGCTACACCTTC. Translation: CASTTRARANYGYTF.

This clone was seen only a few times. This chain links TRBV6-5 with TRBJ1-2; possible D gene TRBD1, 5 bases. V was clipped by 4 bases and J by 7 bases, with 16 bases between them. The V gene's germline CDR1 is MNHEY and CDR2 SVGAGI. This CDR3 spans 14 amino acids. CDR3 in DNA: TGTGCCAGCAGTTCAGGGAATAGTGGCAGTGGCTACACCTTC. This codes for CASSSGNSGSGYTF.

This chain's CDR3 is CASSPGKSGTGANYGYTF. CDR3 DNA: TGTGCCAGCAGCCCCGGGAAATCCGGGACTGGAGCTAACTATGGCTACACCTTC. This chain uses TRBV5-5 with TRBJ1-2, with D maybe TRBD1 (5 bases). V lost 4 bases to trimming and J lost 0 bases, with 22 bases between them. This CDR3 is built from 18 residues. Germline V gene sequence: CDR1 SGHKS, CDR2 YYEKEE (reference sequence).

The chain's CDR3 is CASSPRDRGRWGYTF. The CDR3, as DNA: TGCGCCAGCAGCCCCCGGGACAGGGGGCGTTGGGGCTACACCTTC. This chain uses TRBV4-1 with TRBJ1-2; 12 nucleotides agree with TRBD1. The V gene end was trimmed by 4 bases and the J gene end by 8 bases; junction bases not matched to a gene: 8. Looked up from germline, CDR1 is MGHRA and CDR2 is YSYEKL. This CDR3 has 15 residues.

This chain links TRBV5-1 with TRBJ1-2; TRBD1 matches 11 bases. Trimming cost V 4 bases and J 2 bases; bases outside gene matches: 4. Germline CDR1 reads SGHRS; CDR2 reads YFSETQ. The CDR3 spans 15 residues. The CDR3 sequence is CASSPDRGHNYGYTF. In DNA form, the CDR3 reads TGCGCCAGCAGCCCGGACAGGGGGCACAACTATGGCTACACCTTC.

The rearrangement joins TRBV4-1 to TRBJ1-2; the D is unclear. This CDR3 spans 16 amino acids. V was pared by 6 bases and J by 6 bases, with 23 bases between. Germline-derived CDR1 and CDR2 are MGHRA and YSYEKL. The CDR3 DNA follows: TGCGCCAGCAGTTCCCCGGTGCCGGGAAAAGAAAATGGCTACACCTTC. Amino acids: CASSSPVPGKENGYTF.

The chain employs TRBV10-2 and TRBJ2-1, with D perhaps matching TRBD2 (7 bases). V was clipped by 7 bases and J by 3 bases, with 19 bases between them. CDR1 is WSHSY, CDR2 SAAADI, per germline. The CDR3 has 16 amino acids. CDR3 loop: CASTWGGRLGYNEQFF. The CDR3, as DNA: TGCGCCAGCACATGGGGGGGCCGACTGGGCTACAATGAGCAGTTCTTC.

This clone was counted a few times. The rearrangement links TRBV4-1 to TRBJ2-3; TRBD2 matches at 7 bases. With V trimmed by 3 bases and J by 4 bases, 13 bases remained unmatched. The CDR3 spans 17 residues. From germline, CDR1 is MGHRA and CDR2 YSYEKL. CDR3 sequence: CASSHVAGETHADTQYF. Here the CDR3 DNA reads TGCGCCAGCAGCCATGTTGCGGGGGAAACGCATGCAGATACGCAGTATTTT.

This rearrangement joins TRBV5-1 to TRBJ2-6; 12 bases line up with TRBD1. V lost 0 bases, J lost 2 bases, and 3 bases stayed unmatched. Germline V gives CDR1 SGHRS, CDR2 YFSETQ. There are 18 residues in the CDR3. The CDR3 sequence: CASSLVGTGGAGANVLTF. In DNA, the CDR3 is TGCGCCAGCAGCTTGGTCGGGACAGGGGGCGCTGGGGCCAACGTCCTGACTTTC.

The rearrangement links TRBV9 to TRBJ2-5, with 11 bases that match TRBD2. Germline lookup yields CDR1 SGDLS and CDR2 YYNGEE. This CDR3 is built from 16 residues. The trim removed 3 bases at V and 0 bases at J, leaving 4 bases unmatched. The CDR3 sequence: CASSGRGLADQETQYF. In DNA form, the CDR3 reads TGTGCCAGCAGCGGGAGGGGACTAGCGGACCAAGAGACCCAGTACTTC.

The chain employs TRBV27 and TRBJ1-1; D is possibly TRBD1 (6 bases). Germline assignment: CDR1 MNHEY and CDR2 SMNVEV (reference sequence). The CDR3 is 14 amino acids. Between the trimmed V and J ends, which lost 7 bases and 0 bases, there was a span of 12 bases. The CDR3 DNA reads as TGTGCCAGCACCGAGACAGGATTGAACACTGAAGCTTTCTTT. Translation gives CASTETGLNTEAFF.

Details on this clone: This specimen includes other DNA sequences encoding the same CDR3. The V gene is TRBV4-1, the J gene TRBJ1-1; D is undetermined. This CDR3 is 14 amino acids long. CDR1 is MGHRA and CDR2 is YSYEKL in the germline V gene. V shed 1 base and J shed 1 base, with 7 bases lying between them. The CDR3 reads CASSQGEGNTEAFF. Written as DNA, the CDR3 is TGCGCCAGCAGCCAAGGTGAGGGGAACACTGAAGCTTTCTTT.

V usage is TRBV7-2 and J usage is TRBJ1-1, with 7 positions matching TRBD1. The germline V gene has CDR1 SGHTA and CDR2 FQGNSA. This CDR3 spans 14 amino acids. The V segment lost 3 bases and the J segment 5 bases; nucleotides outside the gene matches: 6. CDR3 loop: CASSFPGGSTEAFF. The CDR3 DNA reads TGTGCCAGCAGCTTTCCAGGGGGAAGTACTGAAGCTTTCTTT.

J is TRBJ1-5 and V is TRBV12-5; maybe TRBD1 (5 bases). The germline V gene has CDR1 LGHNT and CDR2 FRNRAP. V was clipped by 6 bases and J by 3 bases, with 12 bases between them. CDR3 size: 14 residues. In nucleotides, the CDR3 is TGTGCTAGTGGCGCCAGGGAAACCAATCAGCCCCAGCATTTT. Translated: CASGARETNQPQHF.

J is TRBJ1-2 and V is TRBV10-1, with 8 bases aligning to TRBD1. Trimming at V came to 9 bases and at J to 3 bases, leaving 15 bases not matched to a gene. Germline V gives CDR1 WNHNN, CDR2 SYGVQD (reference sequence). CDR3 length equals 16 residues. The CDR3 spells CAREPRGRGLDYGYTF. In DNA, the CDR3 is TGCGCCAGGGAACCGAGGGGCAGGGGGCTGGACTATGGCTACACCTTC.

The rearrangement joins TRBV27 to TRBJ2-3; TRBD2 aligns across 10 bases. Germline-derived CDR1 and CDR2 are MNHEY and SMNVEV (reference sequence). The CDR3 has 15 residues. The trim removed 8 bases at V and 5 bases at J, leaving 10 bases unmatched. The CDR3 loop is CASCKRGGWGDTQYF. The CDR3 bases are TGTGCCAGCTGCAAGCGGGGGGGCTGGGGAGATACGCAGTATTTT.

The genes are TRBV27 and TRBJ1-6, with D unresolved. The CDR3 totals 16 residues. V was cut by 6 bases and J by 3 bases, with 15 bases left in between. The germline CDR1 and CDR2 sequences are MNHEY and SMNVEV (reference sequence). The chain's CDR3 is CASSLLANGYNSPLHF. The CDR3 DNA is TGTGCCAGCAGCTTGTTGGCCAATGGCTATAATTCACCCCTCCACTTT.

The chain uses TRBV27 and TRBJ2-3; no clear D. Trimming cost V 6 bases and J 4 bases, with 14 bases left between them. The CDR3 totals 14 residues. Per the germline V gene, CDR1 is MNHEY and CDR2 is SMNVEV (reference sequence). CDR3 amino acids: CASRQAFHADTQYF. The CDR3 DNA reads as TGTGCCAGCAGGCAGGCCTTCCACGCAGATACGCAGTATTTT.

This chain connects TRBV5-1 to TRBJ2-2, with 7 positions matching TRBD1. V gave up 2 bases and J gave up 7 bases; unmatched junction bases: 8. In germline, CDR1 is SGHRS, CDR2 YFSETQ. This CDR3 has 15 amino acids. This CDR3 reads CASSFMTGNVGELFF. CDR3 nucleotides: TGCGCCAGCAGCTTTATGACAGGGAATGTCGGGGAGCTGTTTTTT.

The V gene is TRBV5-1, the J gene TRBJ1-1, with 7 bases matching TRBD1. The germline V gene encodes CDR1 SGHRS and CDR2 YFSETQ. The CDR3 length is 16 residues. Trimming took 2 bases from V and 4 from J; bases not matched to a gene: 11. The CDR3 DNA reads TGCGCCAGCAGCTTACGACAGGGTCTATTCGGCACTGAAGCTTTCTTT. Encoded protein: CASSLRQGLFGTEAFF. Using reference TRBV5-1 and TRBJ1-1 for the parts outside the CDR3, the full variable domain is KAGVTQTPRYLIKTRGQQVTLSCSPISGHRSVSWYQQTPGQGLQFLFEYFSETQRNKGNFPGRFSGRQFSNSRSEMNVSTLELGDSALYLCASSLRQGLFGTEAFFGQGTRLTVV.